This TCR beta chain was sequenced in a study of vaccination effects on CD4 cells after COVID-19. TCRdb keeps only in-frame clones here, not all; method: immunoSEQ multiplex PCR. The table has approximately 40,000 clones, under 75% seen once. After expansion with viral peptide pools in the ViraFEST assay, antigen-specific CD4+ T cells were sequenced. Cells that had been cultured for about 10 days were the source of isolated CD4+ T cells. The vaccine recipients had no prior SARS-CoV-2 infection, with negative nucleocapsid antibodies. The authors replaced half the medium with IL-2 medium on days 3 and 7. The CDR3 extends over 16 amino acids. CDR1 LGHNA and CDR2 YSLEER come from the germline V gene. J was trimmed by 0 bases and V by 1 base; bases with no gene match: 2. As for this clone: The target antigen is unknown.

This chain connects TRBV4-3 to TRBJ2-3; TRBD2 agrees at 9 bases. The sequence came from a human donor who received a COVID-19 vaccine. The specimen comprised CD4+ T cells from PBMCs cultured with SARS-CoV-2 spike peptides, sampled before COVID-19 vaccination. CDR3 DNA: TGCGCCAGCAGCCAAGGGGCGGGGGGGAGCACAGATACGCAGTATTTT. This sequence encodes CASSQGAGGSTDTQYF.